These T cell receptor beta chains were read from a single sample in a study of cytomegalovirus exposure and HLA in healthy donors. TCRdb's table, derived via immunoSEQ multiplex PCR, lists solely in-frame clones and lacks some. Of 150,000 to 200,000 clones in the sample, about 85% were seen once. The sequenced material came from PBMCs. The receptors originated from a man younger than 45 in good health and CMV-seropositive. Both conserved end residues are part of each CDR3. D genes are given only for firm matches. Clone size is stated in some rows and not others, as once, few, many or a class when expanded.

>TRBJ1-2|NA|TRBV6-5|NA
TGTGCCAGCAGTTTGAGGGGGTATGGCTACACCTTC
CASSLRGYGYTF
>TRBJ1-4|NA|TRBV5-1|NA
TGCGCCAGCAGCTTGTCTAATAATGAAAAACTGTTTTTT
CASSLSNNEKLFF
>TRBJ2-2|TRBD1|TRBV25-1|once
TGTGCCAGCAGTGAAGCCACAGGGGGCGGCGGGGAGCTGTTTTTT
CASSEATGGGGELFF
>TRBJ1-2|TRBD1|TRBV6-1|once
TGTGCCTCCCGGGACAGGGGGTTTAACTATGGCTACACCTTC
CASRDRGFNYGYTF
>TRBJ1-4|NA|TRBV18|NA
TGTGCCAGCTCACGGGGAACAGGCCGTTACGAAAAACTGTTTTTT
CASSRGTGRYEKLFF
>TRBJ2-1|NA|TRBV25-1|once
TGTGCCAGCGGGCGTAGGGGCAGCGATGAGCAGTTCTTC
CASGRRGSDEQFF
>TRBJ2-7|TRBD1|TRBV5-4|NA
TGTGCCAGCAGCTCGGACAGGGGCGAACCGACGGGACTTATCTACGAGCAGTACTTC
CASSSDRGEPTGLIYEQYF
>TRBJ1-1|TRBD1|TRBV9|NA
TGTGCCAGCAGGAGAACAGGGGGCGTCACTGAAGCTTTCTTT
CASRRTGGVTEAFF
>TRBJ2-7|TRBD1|TRBV7-6|NA
TGTGCCAGCAGCGGCGTACAGGGGGCGCCTCTGTACGAGCAGTACTTC
CASSGVQGAPLYEQYF
>TRBJ2-7|NA|TRBV4-1|NA
TGCGCCAGCAGCCAAGAACCACTGAGCTCCTACGAGCAGTACTTC
CASSQEPLSSYEQYF
>TRBJ2-7|TRBD1|TRBV6-6|NA
TGTGCCAGCAGTCCCTGGACAGGGAGTGACCCGACACATAAGTACTTC
CASSPWTGSDPTHKYF
>TRBJ2-5|NA|TRBV7-2|few
TGTGCCAGCAGCGAGCGACAGGCCCAAGAGACCCAGTACTTC
CASSERQAQETQYF
>TRBJ2-1|TRBD2|TRBV27|NA
TGTGCCAGCAGTTTCGTAGGAGCGGGGGGTAGCTCCTACAATGAGCAGTTCTTC
CASSFVGAGGSSYNEQFF